The clone carrying this TCR beta chain came up a few times. Germline CDR1 and CDR2: DFQATT and SNEGSKA (reference sequence). This CDR3 has 13 residues. Trimming cost V 3 bases and J 5 bases, with 11 bases left between them. TCRdb analysed the RT-PCR reads with MiXCR anew, one entry per CDR3 protein. Here the sample spans almost 700,000 distinct CDR3 sequences, 13% to 15% being singletons. The chain carries TRBV20-1 and TRBJ2-1, with D tentatively TRBD1 or TRBD2 (6 bases each). This sequence originates from a female donor in good health, serving as a healthy control. Sequencing was carried out using memory CD4+ T cells from blood. The CDR3 DNA is TGCAGTGCTAGGGTCGGGGGCAACAATGAGCAGTTCTTC. Translating gives CSARVGGNNEQFF.